The next 18 T cell receptor beta chains were all read from a single sample in a study of CD8 T cells in Susac syndrome. Roughly 0.45 to 1 ug RNA was reverse transcribed with random hexamers. TCRdb fed the immunoSEQ multiplex PCR reads into MiXCR, producing one record per CDR3 protein. The data hold approximately 190,000 distinct CDR3 sequences, with 95% observed a single time. Sequenced input: CD8+ T cells from PBMCs. The receptors derive from a human donor with Susac syndrome.

The rearrangement links TRBV7-3 to TRBJ2-1; tentatively, D is TRBD1 (6 bases). Trimming took 4 bases from V and 5 from J, leaving 12 bases between them. CDR1 is SGHTA, CDR2 FQGTGA, per germline. The CDR3 extends over 14 amino acids. CDR3 sequence reads: CASSSRTEDNEQFF. DNA of the CDR3: TGTGCCAGCAGCTCTCGGACAGAAGACAATGAGCAGTTCTTC.

The chain joins TRBV30 to TRBJ1-2, with TRBD1 as a possible D gene (6 bases). V lost 4 bases, J lost 9 bases, and 15 bases lay in between. Looked up from germline, CDR1 is GTSNPN and CDR2 is SVGIG (reference sequence). The CDR3 spans 12 residues. In nucleotides, the CDR3 is TGTGCCTGGAACCATGGACAGTGGCGCTACACCTTC. Translating it yields CAWNHGQWRYTF.

The chain combines TRBV27 with TRBJ1-1; tentative D call: TRBD1 (6 bases). Germline CDR1 MNHEY, CDR2 SMNVEV (reference sequence). There are 17 residues in the CDR3. Trimming took off 7 bases at V and 3 bases at J, with 24 bases between the two ends. CDR3 sequence: CASKVWGGRGGYTEAFF. In DNA form, the CDR3 reads TGTGCCAGCAAAGTCTGGGGGGGTCGAGGGGGATACACTGAAGCTTTCTTT.

The V and J genes are TRBV29-1 and TRBJ2-1; the match to TRBD1 covers 9 bases. Trimming removed 7 bases from V and 9 bases from J; junction bases left unmatched: 10. Per the germline V gene, CDR1 is SQVTM and CDR2 is ANQGSEA. The CDR3 extends over 13 amino acids. DNA for the CDR3: TGCAGCGCCGACAGGGGGGTTTTGAGTGAGCAGTTCTTC. Translated, it gives CSADRGVLSEQFF.

The V call is TRBV30, the J call TRBJ1-1; D not resolved. The length of the CDR3 is 16 residues. Trimming left V 2 bases short and J 6 bases short, with 22 bases between. Germline V gene sequence: CDR1 GTSNPN, CDR2 SVGIG (reference sequence). This chain's CDR3 is CAWSSGTLDGGAEAFF. For the CDR3, the DNA is TGTGCCTGGAGTTCGGGCACCCTGGACGGAGGCGCTGAAGCTTTCTTT. The full variable domain, in which reference TRBV30 and TRBJ1-1 provide the parts outside the CDR3, is SQTIHQWPATLVQPVGSPLSLECTVEGTSNPNLYWYRQAAGRGLQLLFYSVGIGQISSEVPQNLSASRPQDRQFILSSKKLLLSDSGFYLCAWSSGTLDGGAEAFFGQGTRLTVV.

The gene calls are TRBV6-2 or TRBV6-3 and TRBJ1-1, with D perhaps TRBD1 (5 bases). The CDR3 has 15 amino acids. With 8 bases removed from V and 1 base from J, the gap between germline ends came to 17 bases. The germline V gene has CDR1 MNHEY and CDR2 SVGEGT. The CDR3: CASGGGIKRNTEAFF. The CDR3 DNA follows: TGTGCCAGCGGGGGGGGGATAAAGCGGAACACTGAAGCTTTCTTT.

The V and J genes are TRBV10-3 and TRBJ1-2; 9 bases agree with TRBD1. V shed 5 bases and J 6 bases; nucleotides not matched to a gene: 4. This CDR3 spans 13 amino acids. CDR1 is ENHRY, CDR2 SYGVKD, per germline. DNA for the CDR3: TGTGCCATCAGTTGGACAGGGGAGAATGGCTACACCTTC. Translated: CAISWTGENGYTF.

The chain employs TRBV28 and TRBJ2-7, with 10 bases matching TRBD1. The CDR3 extends over 14 amino acids. Per germline, CDR1 MDHEN and CDR2 SYDVKM. Trimming at V came to 5 bases and at J to 5 bases, leaving 6 bases not matched to a gene. This chain's CDR3 is CASSERGTGDEQYF. In DNA, the CDR3 is TGTGCCAGCAGTGAAAGAGGGACAGGGGACGAGCAGTACTTC.

This chain uses TRBV7-2 with TRBJ1-5, with 8 bases identical to TRBD1. The V gene's germline CDR1 is SGHTA and CDR2 FQGNSA. The CDR3 totals 15 residues. J lost 5 bases, V lost 5 bases, and 8 bases had no gene match. The CDR3 bases are TGTGCCAGCAGCACCTGGACAGGGACGGATCAGCCCCAGCATTTT. Amino acids: CASSTWTGTDQPQHF. The full variable domain, with the rest looked up from reference TRBV7-2 and TRBJ1-5, is GAGVSQSPSNKVTEKGKDVELRCDPISGHTALYWYRQSLGQGLEFLIYFQGNSAPDKSGLPSDRFSAERTGGSVSTLTIQRTQQEDSAVYLCASSTWTGTDQPQHFGDGTRLSIL.

The rearrangement joins TRBV7-9 to TRBJ2-1; no clear D. Between the trimmed V and J ends, which lost 5 bases and 5 bases, there was a span of 16 bases. The CDR3 covers 15 residues. Per germline, CDR1 SEHNR and CDR2 FQNEAQ (reference sequence). Here the CDR3 reads CASSDTSLDDNEQFF. The CDR3 bases are TGTGCCAGCAGCGACACTTCTCTGGATGACAATGAGCAGTTCTTC.

This clonotype is a singleton in its sample. The genes are TRBV24-1 and TRBJ2-1; 11 bases map to TRBD2. J lost 0 bases, V lost 6 bases, and 9 bases had no gene match. Germline CDR1 reads KGHDR; CDR2 reads SFDVKD. The length of the CDR3 is 18 residues. This CDR3 is CATSPRTSGLSSYNEQFF. Written as DNA, the CDR3 is TGTGCCACCAGTCCTCGGACTAGCGGGTTGAGCTCCTACAATGAGCAGTTCTTC.

V is TRBV2 and J is TRBJ2-2; 11 bases are a match to TRBD1. This CDR3 has 15 residues. Germline V CDR1 and CDR2: SNHLY, FYNNEI. V lost 6 bases, J lost 4 bases, and 4 bases stayed unmatched. This CDR3 reads CASSPGTGGTGELFF. The CDR3 nucleotides read TGTGCCAGCAGCCCCGGGACAGGGGGCACCGGGGAGCTGTTTTTT.

This chain links TRBV6-5 with TRBJ2-3; TRBD2 matches 7 bases. The CDR3 sequence is 15 residues long. V gave up 2 bases and J gave up 3 bases; unmatched junction bases: 5. Germline lookup yields CDR1 MNHEY and CDR2 SVGAGI. DNA of the CDR3: TGTGCCAGCAGTTACCAGGCTAGCGGAACAGATACGCAGTATTTT. Translated: CASSYQASGTDTQYF.

This sequence joins TRBV7-8 and TRBJ1-1; D is ambiguous. Trimming removed 4 bases at V and 7 bases at J, with 10 bases between. The CDR3 has 12 residues. Germline V gives CDR1 SGHVS, CDR2 FQNEAQ. DNA of the CDR3: TGTGCCAGCAGCTCTATGGGGAGTGAAGCTTTCTTT. The encoded protein is CASSSMGSEAFF.

The chain is built from TRBV4-1 and TRBJ2-1; tentatively, D is TRBD2 (6 bases). V dropped 4 bases and J dropped 6 bases, with 19 bases sitting between them. The V gene's germline CDR1 is MGHRA and CDR2 YSYEKL. The CDR3 sequence is 16 residues long. CDR3 sequence (DNA): TGCGCCAGCAGCCGGACCCGGGACTCCTGGGGCAATGAGCAGTTCTTC. Translated: CASSRTRDSWGNEQFF.

This chain links TRBV2 with TRBJ2-2, with D tentatively TRBD1 or TRBD2 (5 bases each). Germline-derived CDR1 and CDR2 are SNHLY and FYNNEI. The V gene lost 8 bases and the J gene lost 0 bases, with 13 bases spanning the gap. The CDR3 contains 15 residues. The CDR3 DNA is TGTGCCAGCCGGCCAGGGCGGGCGAACACCGGGGAGCTGTTTTTT. It codes for CASRPGRANTGELFF. The variable domain in full, with the rest retrieved from reference TRBV2 and TRBJ2-2, is EPEVTQTPSHQVTQMGQEVILRCVPISNHLYFYWYRQILGQKVEFLVSFYNNEISEKSEIFDDQFSVERPDGSNFTLKIRSTKLEDSAMYFCASRPGRANTGELFFGEGSRLTVL.

The chain is built from TRBV2 and TRBJ2-2; D unclear. The CDR3 length is 13 residues. The germline gives CDR1 SNHLY, CDR2 FYNNEI. V was trimmed by 4 bases and J by 8 bases, leaving 11 bases between them. The CDR3 spells CASSVSVKGELFF. In DNA form, the CDR3 reads TGTGCCAGCAGTGTTTCAGTCAAGGGGGAGCTGTTTTTT.

The genes are TRBV3-1 and TRBJ2-5; tentatively, D is TRBD2 (6 bases). The V gene's germline CDR1 is LGHDT and CDR2 YNNKEL (reference sequence). V lost 4 bases and J lost 2, with 20 bases in between. The CDR3 runs 17 residues. CDR3 loop: CASSRPEGLPRQETQYF. CDR3 DNA sequence: TGTGCCAGCAGCCGACCCGAGGGACTGCCACGTCAAGAGACCCAGTACTTC.